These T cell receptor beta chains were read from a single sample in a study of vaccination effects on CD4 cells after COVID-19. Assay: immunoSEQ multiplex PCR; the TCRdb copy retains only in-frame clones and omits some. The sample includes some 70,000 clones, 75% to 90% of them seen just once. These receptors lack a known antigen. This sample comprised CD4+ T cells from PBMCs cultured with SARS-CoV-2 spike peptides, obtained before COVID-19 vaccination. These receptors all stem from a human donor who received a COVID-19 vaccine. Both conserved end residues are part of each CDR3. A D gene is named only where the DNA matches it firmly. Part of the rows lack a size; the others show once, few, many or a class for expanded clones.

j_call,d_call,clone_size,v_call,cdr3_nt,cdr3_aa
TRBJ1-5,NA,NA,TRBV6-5,TGTGCCAGCAGTTCGCAGGGTTTACAGCCCCAGCATTTT,CASSSQGLQPQHF
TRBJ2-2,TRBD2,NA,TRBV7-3,TGTGCCAGCAGCCCCCAGAAGACTAGCGGAACATCGAACACCGGGGAGCTGTTTTTT,CASSPQKTSGTSNTGELFF
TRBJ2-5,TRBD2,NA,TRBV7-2,TGTGCCAGCAGCTTTAGCGGGGGTTCGGTGGAGACCCAGTACTTC,CASSFSGGSVETQYF
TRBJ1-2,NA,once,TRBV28,TGTGCCAGCAGTTTATTGAGGGGCGACTATGGCTACACCTTC,CASSLLRGDYGYTF
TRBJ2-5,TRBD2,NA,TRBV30,TGTGCCTGGAGTATTTTAGCGGGGGTAGAGACCCAGTACTTC,CAWSILAGVETQYF
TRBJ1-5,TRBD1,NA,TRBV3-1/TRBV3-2,TGTGCCAGCAGCCAGGGACAGCCGTATAGCAATCAGCCCCAGCATTTT,CASSQGQPYSNQPQHF
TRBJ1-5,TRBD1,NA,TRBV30,TGTGCCTGGAACAGGGGTAGCAATCAGCCCCAGCATTTT,CAWNRGSNQPQHF
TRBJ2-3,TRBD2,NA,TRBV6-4,TGTGCCAGCAGTGAGGGACTAGCGTATACGCAGTATTTT,CASSEGLAYTQYF
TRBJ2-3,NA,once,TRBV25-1,TGTGCCAGCAGCACTCCCGGGGGTCGCACAGATACGCAGTATTTT,CASSTPGGRTDTQYF
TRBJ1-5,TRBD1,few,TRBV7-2,TGTGCCAGCAGGTACAGGGGGGGCAATCAGCCCCAGCATTTT,CASRYRGGNQPQHF
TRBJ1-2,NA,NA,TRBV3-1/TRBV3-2,TGTGCCAGCAGCCAAGTGGTTGATTCGAGCTATGGCTACACCTTC,CASSQVVDSSYGYTF
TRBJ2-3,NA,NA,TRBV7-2,TGTGCCAGCAGCTTAGCCCGGTGGGGGGGCACAGATACGCAGTATTTT,CASSLARWGGTDTQYF
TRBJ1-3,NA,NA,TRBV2,TGTGCCAGCAGGCCTGCGGGTGGAAACACCATATATTTT,CASRPAGGNTIYF
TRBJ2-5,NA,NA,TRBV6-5,TGTGCCACCGCCTCAGGGATTGCGGAGACCCAGTACTTC,CATASGIAETQYF
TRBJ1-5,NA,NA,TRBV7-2,TGTGCCAGCAGCCCACAGGGAAATCAGCCCCAGCATTTT,CASSPQGNQPQHF
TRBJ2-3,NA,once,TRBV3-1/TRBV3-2,TGTGCCAGCAGCCCGCCGGGACGGGCCACAGATACGCAGTATTTT,CASSPPGRATDTQYF
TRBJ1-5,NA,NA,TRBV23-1,TGCGCCAGCAGTCAATCTCCCGGGGAGCAGCCCCAGCATTTT,CASSQSPGEQPQHF
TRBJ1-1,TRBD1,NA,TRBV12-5,TGTGCTAGTGGCCCGACCGCGACAGGGTTGGGCGTCACTGAAGCTTTCTTT,CASGPTATGLGVTEAFF
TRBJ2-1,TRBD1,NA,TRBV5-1,TGCGCCAGTCTGCTGGACAGGACTCACAATGAGCAGTTCTTC,CASLLDRTHNEQFF
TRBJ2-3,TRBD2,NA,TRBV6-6,TGTGCCAGCAGTGCGGGACTAGCGGGGAGTCTAGATACGCAGTATTTT,CASSAGLAGSLDTQYF
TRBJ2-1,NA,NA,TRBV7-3,TGTGCCAGCAGCTTATCGCCAGGGACCAGCTCCTACAATGAGCAGTTCTTC,CASSLSPGTSSYNEQFF
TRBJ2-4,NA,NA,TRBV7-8,TGTGCCAGCAGCAAACAGGGTCTGGCCAAAAACATTCAGTACTTC,CASSKQGLAKNIQYF
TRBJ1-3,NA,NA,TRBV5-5,TGTGCCAGCAGCTTGTTGGGCTCTGGAAACACCATATATTTT,CASSLLGSGNTIYF
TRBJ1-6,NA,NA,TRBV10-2,TGCGCCAGCAGTGGACAGTATAATTCACCCCTCCACTTT,CASSGQYNSPLHF
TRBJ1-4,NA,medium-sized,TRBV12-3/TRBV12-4,TGTGCCAGCAGTCGTTTGGAAAAACTGTTTTTT,CASSRLEKLFF
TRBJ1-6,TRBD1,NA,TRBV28,TGTGCCAGCAGGGGGGGGACAGGGGGTGGATCACCCCTCCACTTT,CASRGGTGGGSPLHF
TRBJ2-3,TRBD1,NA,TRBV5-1,TGCGCCAGCAGCAATGACAGGGGTTCGGGCACAGATACGCAGTATTTT,CASSNDRGSGTDTQYF
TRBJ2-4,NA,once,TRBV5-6,TGTGCCAGCAGCTTGGGGGGCAGGGCCAAAAACATTCAGTACTTC,CASSLGGRAKNIQYF
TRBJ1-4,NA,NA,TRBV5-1,TGCGCCAGCAGCTTGACCTCAGGGTTCGATGAAAAACTGTTTTTT,CASSLTSGFDEKLFF
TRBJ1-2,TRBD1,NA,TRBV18,TGTGCCAGCTCGGGGGACAGGCTCTATGGCTACACCTTC,CASSGDRLYGYTF
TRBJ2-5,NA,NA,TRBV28,TGTGCCAGCACCCCTCGGGTACGGGGTAGGGAGACCCAGTACTTC,CASTPRVRGRETQYF
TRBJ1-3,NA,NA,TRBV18,TGTGCCAGCTCAACGGGACGGAGCTCTGGAAACACCATATATTTT,CASSTGRSSGNTIYF
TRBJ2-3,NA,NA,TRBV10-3,TGTGCCATCAGTGGGGGAGCAGATACGCAGTATTTT,CAISGGADTQYF
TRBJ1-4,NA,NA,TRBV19,TGTGCCAGTAGTAACCCTAAGGGAAAACTGTTTTTT,CASSNPKGKLFF
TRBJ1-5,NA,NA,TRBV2,TGTGCCAGCAGTGCGGACCCAAATCAGCCCCAGCATTTT,CASSADPNQPQHF
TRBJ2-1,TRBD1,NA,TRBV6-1,TGTGCCAGCAGTGAATATTCTGGGACAGCGTACAATGAGCAGTTCTTC,CASSEYSGTAYNEQFF
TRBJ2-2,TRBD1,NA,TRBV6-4,TGTGCCAGCAGACAACAGGGGGCTATCGACACCGGGGAGCTGTTTTTT,CASRQQGAIDTGELFF
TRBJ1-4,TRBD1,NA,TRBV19,TGTGCCAGCGAGGACAGGGCGGCGGGGGAAAAACTGTTTTTT,CASEDRAAGEKLFF
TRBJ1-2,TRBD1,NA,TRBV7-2,TGTGCCAGCAGCTTGTTGGGACAGGGGGGGAATGGCTACACCTTC,CASSLLGQGGNGYTF
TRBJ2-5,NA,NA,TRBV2,TGTGCCAGCGCCCAGAGGTACCAAGAGACCCAGTACTTC,CASAQRYQETQYF
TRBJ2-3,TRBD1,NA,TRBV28,TGTGCCAGCAGTGGACAGGGGTCACCCACAGATACGCAGTATTTT,CASSGQGSPTDTQYF
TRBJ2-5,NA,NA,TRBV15,TGTGCCACCAGCAAATTATCAGGATTCCAAGAGACCCAGTACTTC,CATSKLSGFQETQYF
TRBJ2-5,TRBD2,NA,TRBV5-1,TGCGCCAGCAGCTTCGGGGGGGGGACGTACCAAGAGACCCAGTACTTC,CASSFGGGTYQETQYF
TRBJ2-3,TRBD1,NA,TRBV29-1,TGCAGCGTTGTACAGGGGTCAGATACGCAGTATTTT,CSVVQGSDTQYF
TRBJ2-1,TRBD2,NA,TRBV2,TGTGCCAGCTCGCGACTAGCGGGCAATGAGCAGTTCTTC,CASSRLAGNEQFF
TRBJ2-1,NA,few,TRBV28,TGTGCCAGCAGTATCCAAGATACAGGTCCCGATGAGCAGTTCTTC,CASSIQDTGPDEQFF
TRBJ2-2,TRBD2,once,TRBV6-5,TGTGCCAGCAGTTCCGCGGGAGGGAACACCGGGGAGCTGTTTTTT,CASSSAGGNTGELFF
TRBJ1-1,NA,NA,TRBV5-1,TGCGCCAGCAGCTTACAGACATTGAACACTGAAGCTTTCTTT,CASSLQTLNTEAFF
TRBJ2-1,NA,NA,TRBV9,TGTGCCAGCAGCGTAGGCTCGGTGGGTGAGCAGTTCTTC,CASSVGSVGEQFF
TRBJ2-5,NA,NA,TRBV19,TGTGCCAGTACGAGACTAGCAGGGGACGAGACCCAGTACTTC,CASTRLAGDETQYF
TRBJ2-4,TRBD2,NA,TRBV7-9,TGTGCCAGCAGCCCTAGCGGGGGCGAAAACATTCAGTACTTC,CASSPSGGENIQYF
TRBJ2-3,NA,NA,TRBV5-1,TGCGCCAGCAGCTTGGACCCCCGTAGCACAGATACGCAGTATTTT,CASSLDPRSTDTQYF
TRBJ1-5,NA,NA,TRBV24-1,TGTGCCACCAGTGACCCTACCCAGGGTAATCAGCCCCAGCATTTT,CATSDPTQGNQPQHF
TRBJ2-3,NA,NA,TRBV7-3,TGTGCCAGCAGCTTAACGATGGATACGCAGTATTTT,CASSLTMDTQYF
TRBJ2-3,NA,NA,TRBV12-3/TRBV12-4,TGTGCCAGCAGTTTAGATCTCGGAGATACGCAGTATTTT,CASSLDLGDTQYF
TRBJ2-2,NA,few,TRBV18,TGTGCCAGCTCCTTCCGCTCGTTGGGGGAGCTGTTTTTT,CASSFRSLGELFF
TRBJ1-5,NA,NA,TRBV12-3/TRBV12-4,TGTGCCAGCAGTCAGGGTGACGACCGTCCCCAGCATTTT,CASSQGDDRPQHF
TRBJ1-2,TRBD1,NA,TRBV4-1,TGCGCCAGCAGCCAAGATCTAGGACAGGGAGCTAACTATGGCTACACCTTC,CASSQDLGQGANYGYTF